This T cell receptor beta chain originates from a study of T cells in Graves' hyperthyroidism and ophthalmopathy. Across the study: Peripheral blood was taken when the disease was first diagnosed, before any treatment began.

Study-wide results and limits: Using 13 V-J features, a model discriminated ophthalmopathy from stable hyperthyroidism. The model identified upcoming ophthalmopathy a median about 7.1 months ahead of onset. Among clonotypes expanded in thyroid above 0.001, most were also found in blood.

TCR beta CDR3 sequences were amplified from RNA transcripts. Initially, a first-round RT-PCR of the TCR CDR3 employed the HTBI primer set. TCRdb reprocessed the multiplex PCR reads with MiXCR, giving one entry per CDR3 protein. The profile covers some 180,000 distinct CDR3 sequences, with 17% appearing a single time and 53% taken by the ten largest. There are 17 residues in the CDR3. The ends were cut back, 1 base at V and 7 bases at J, with 20 bases in the middle. Note on this clonotype: As yet, its antigen is unknown.

V and J are TRBV12-3 or TRBV12-4 and TRBJ2-1, with a weak D call TRBD2 (6 bases). The sequenced material came from blood. The sequence derives from a woman aged 45-60 years with Graves' hyperthyroidism. CDR3 in amino acids: CASSLGRGAGTSNEQFF. The CDR3, as DNA: TGTGCCAGCAGTTTAGGTAGAGGAGCGGGTACATCTAATGAGCAGTTCTTC.